This is a list of T cell receptor beta chains from one sample in a study of prognosis after radiotherapy for stage I lung cancer. TCRdb processed the multiplex PCR reads anew with MiXCR; each CDR3 protein has one entry. The sample shows roughly 13,000 distinct CDR3 sequences, approximately 55% of them seen only once. The sample here was PBMCs, taken before or after stereotactic body radiation therapy (not recorded which). These receptors were obtained from a donor aged 50 or older with non-small cell lung cancer. Each CDR3 is given with its conserved first and last residue. The D gene is left open where the match is weak. Clone size is stated in some rows and not others, as once, few, many or a class when expanded.

len	v_gene	abundance	d_gene	j_gene	CDR3nt	CDR3aa
14	TRBV19	-	-	TRBJ1-2	TGTGCCAGTAGTATCCTCCCAGTCTCAAATGGCTACACCTTC	CASSILPVSNGYTF
15	TRBV5-1	medium-sized	-	TRBJ1-6	TGCGCCAGCAGCTTGGCCCAAGGGTATGCGTCACCCCTCCACTTT	CASSLAQGYASPLHF
14	TRBV6-1	medium-sized	TRBD1	TRBJ2-7	TGTGCCAGCAGTGGGGGACAGGGCTCCTACGAGCAGTACTTC	CASSGGQGSYEQYF
15	TRBV2	medium-sized	-	TRBJ2-7	TGTGCCAGCAGTGGGACTGGTATGGGGTCCTACGAGCAGTACTTC	CASSGTGMGSYEQYF
14	TRBV4-1	few	-	TRBJ2-5	TGCGCCAGCAGCCTCCGGGACATCGAAGAGACCCAGTACTTC	CASSLRDIEETQYF
14	TRBV6-1	many	TRBD1	TRBJ1-5	TGTGCCAGCAGATCAGGGGGCGCGGGTCAGCCCCAGCATTTT	CASRSGGAGQPQHF
16	TRBV5-1	many	TRBD2	TRBJ2-5	TGCGCCAGCAGCTCACACAGCGGGGGGGAGGGAGAGACCCAGTACTTC	CASSSHSGGEGETQYF
13	TRBV6-7	-	-	TRBJ2-7	TGTGCCAGCAGTTATTGTAGACGTTACGAGCAGTACTTC	CASSYCRRYEQYF
13	TRBV5-4	few	-	TRBJ2-5	TGTGCCAGCAGCTTCAGGGGAGTGGAGACCCAGTACTTC	CASSFRGVETQYF
16	TRBV20-1	many	TRBD2	TRBJ2-7	TGCAGTGCTAGGGACTTAAGCGGGGCATCGGGGAACGAGCAGTACTTC	CSARDLSGASGNEQYF